This T cell receptor (beta chain) appears in the sequencing data of a study of blood T cell repertoires in COVID-19. Original handling: Amplification of reference gene primers provided the estimated nucleated cell counts. TCRdb's table, derived via immunoSEQ multiplex PCR, lists solely in-frame clones and lacks some. V and J calls plus clone size are reproduced from that table; the DNA served to infer D and trimming. The table shows some 340,000 clones, with around 87% occurring only once. Individuals aged about 18 to 90 years were recruited from fewer than 25 US areas. This CDR3 has 13 residues. After removal of 0 bases from V and 6 bases from J, the junction contained 1 base not matched to a gene.

Sequencing input: PBMCs or T cells enriched from blood (not recorded which). The clonotype comes from a woman in her twenties or thirties who had recovered from COVID-19. This chain uses TRBV12-3 or TRBV12-4 with TRBJ1-2, with TRBD1 matching over 7 bases. Here the CDR3 DNA reads TGTGCCAGCAGTTTAGCAGGGGGCGATGGCTACACCTTC. It yields the protein CASSLAGGDGYTF.